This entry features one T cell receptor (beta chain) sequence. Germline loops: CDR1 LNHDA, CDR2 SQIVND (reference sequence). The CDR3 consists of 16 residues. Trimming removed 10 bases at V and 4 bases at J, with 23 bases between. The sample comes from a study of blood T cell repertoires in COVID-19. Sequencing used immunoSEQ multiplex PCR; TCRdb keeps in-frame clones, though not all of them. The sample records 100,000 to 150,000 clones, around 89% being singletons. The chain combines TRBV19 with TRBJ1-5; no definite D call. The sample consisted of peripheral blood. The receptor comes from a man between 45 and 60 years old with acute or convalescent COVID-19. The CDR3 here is CATATIPAWVNQPQHF. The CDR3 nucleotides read TGTGCCACGGCCACTATCCCTGCGTGGGTGAATCAGCCCCAGCATTTT.